This T cell receptor (beta chain) emerged from a study of T-cell reconstitution after alpha-beta-depleted transplantation in children (dated by TCRdb to about 2016). Regarding the study in general: Using TCR repertoire profiling, the study quantitatively followed how T-cell immune reconstitution unfolded in children after TCRalphabeta/CD19-depleted allogeneic hematopoietic cell transplantation.

Summary of the overall study and its limitations: The apparently early alphabetaT-cell count recovery about two months after transplant was reportedly dependent on only several hundred rapidly expanded clones derived from non-depleted graft cells. Hyperexpanded clone frequencies declined over subsequent months; after one year, T-cell counts and TCRbeta diversity were mostly attributed to newly produced T cells. In some patients, the high TCRbeta diversity seen at day 60 was put down to recipient T cells and intrathymic progenitors that had survived conditioning.

Remarks on this clonotype: Its antigen is still unknown. Qualities for individual bases were not recorded, and no much larger clone is one base off.

The treatment or condition label for this specimen denotes: allogeneic hematopoietic cell transplantation with graft depleted of TCRalphabeta T cells and CD19 B cells. Transplant recipients were children who received TCRalphabeta/CD19-depleted allogeneic hematopoietic cell grafts. Receptor libraries were prepared by PCR. This sample was sequenced with an Illumina HiSeq 2500. To normalize quantification of the TCRbeta repertoire, the TCR libraries were built with molecular barcoding that relied on unique molecular identifiers. TCRdb reprocessed the public reads (quality trimming at Q25 with fastp, clone calling with MiXCR) and kept in-frame beta chains. For every CDR3 protein sequence, its rows merge into one entry that carries the most common genes and DNA. The sample has fewer than 550,000 distinct CDR3 sequences on record, 11% of them singletons. Of the sample, 14% falls within the top ten clones.

The germline V gene sets CDR1 to SGHTA and CDR2 to FQGTGA. From the cysteine through the phenylalanine, the CDR3 covers 14 amino acids. CDR3 DNA is the only sequence kept; it has 42 bases, read in frame from the first base. V lost 5 bases and J lost 2 bases; the stretch between them is 12 bases long. The sequence came from a female patient aged 2-9 years who had a stem cell transplant for aplastic anemia, so the T cells may come from the graft donor. The sample consisted of PBMCs, mostly from graft donor cells, taken 180 days after TCRalphabeta/CD19-depleted stem cell transplant. This chain is built from TRBV7-3 and TRBJ1-1; possibly the D gene is TRBD1, per 5 matching bases. CDR3 loop: CASSPNGANTEAFF. The DNA sequence is TGTGCCAGCAGCCCCAACGGGGCAAACACTGAAGCTTTCTTT. Supplemented by the reference TRBV7-3 and TRBJ1-1 proteins around the CDR3, the complete variable domain is GAGVSQTPSNKVTEKGKYVELRCDPISGHTALYWYRQSLGQGPEFLIYFQGTGAADDSGLPNDRFFAVRPEGSVSTLKIQRTERGDSAVYLCASSPNGANTEAFFGQGTRLTVV.